This TCR beta chain originates from a study of CD8 T cells in Susac syndrome. Whole-study results and caveats: The study acknowledged a relatively small number of individuals in its TCR sequencing and HLA analysis.

Germline CDR1 and CDR2: LGHDT and YNNKEL (reference sequence). The CDR3 loop spans 13 amino acids. The V gene lost 4 bases and the J gene lost 5 bases, with 11 bases spanning the gap. The multiple sclerosis controls were treatment-naive patients affected by stable or active relapsing-remitting disease. TEMRA cells were FACS-enriched, unlike CD8+ and CD4+ T cells, which were negatively isolated. The RNA, about 0.5 to 1 ug, was put through reverse transcription using random hexamers. Amplification of TCR beta CDR3 across 54 Vbeta and 13 Jbeta was performed with immunoSEQ multiplex PCR. Via MiXCR, TCRdb re-called the immunoSEQ multiplex PCR reads, giving one row per CDR3 protein. The sample holds 250,000 to 350,000 distinct CDR3 sequences, 92% seen once. This clonotype was seen only a few times. Its cognate antigen is unknown.

The clonotype comes from a human donor with multiple sclerosis. This rearrangement joins TRBV3-1 to TRBJ1-1, with unresolved D. Sequencing used CD4+ T cells from PBMCs. DNA of the CDR3: TGTGCCAGCAGCCTCGAGGCCCGAACTGAAGCTTTCTTT. It yields the protein CASSLEARTEAFF.